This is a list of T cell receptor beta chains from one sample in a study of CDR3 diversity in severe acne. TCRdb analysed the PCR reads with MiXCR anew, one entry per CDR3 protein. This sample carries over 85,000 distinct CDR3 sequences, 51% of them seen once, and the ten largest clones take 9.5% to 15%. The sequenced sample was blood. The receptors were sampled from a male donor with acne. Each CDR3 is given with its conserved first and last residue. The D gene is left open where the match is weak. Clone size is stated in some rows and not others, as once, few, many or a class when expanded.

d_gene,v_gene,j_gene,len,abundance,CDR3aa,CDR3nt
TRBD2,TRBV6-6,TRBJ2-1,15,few,CASSNSGREWNEQFF,TGTGCCAGCAGTAATAGCGGGAGGGAGTGGAATGAGCAGTTCTTC
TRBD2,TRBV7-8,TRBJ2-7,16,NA,CASSLTRLAGAYEQYF,TGTGCCAGCAGCTTAACCCGACTAGCGGGAGCCTACGAGCAGTACTTC
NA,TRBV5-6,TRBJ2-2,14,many,CASSNGGYTGELFF,TGTGCCAGCAGCAACGGAGGGTACACCGGGGAGCTGTTTTTT
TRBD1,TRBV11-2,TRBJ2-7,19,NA,CASSLIAGLRDRQNYEQYF,TGTGCCAGCAGCTTAATAGCCGGACTCCGGGACAGGCAGAACTACGAGCAGTACTTC
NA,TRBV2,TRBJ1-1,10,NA,CASSSIEAFF,TGTGCCAGCAGTTCAATTGAAGCTTTCTTT
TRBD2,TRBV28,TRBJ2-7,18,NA,CASSLELAGGPRSYEQYF,TGTGCCAGCAGTTTGGAACTAGCGGGAGGGCCCCGATCCTACGAGCAGTACTTC
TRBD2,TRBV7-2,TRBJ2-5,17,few,CASSLGVPGGGQETQYF,TGTGCCAGCAGCTTAGGGGTTCCGGGGGGGGGTCAAGAGACCCAGTACTTC
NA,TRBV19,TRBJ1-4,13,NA,CGSSRQALTELFF,TGTGGCAGTAGTAGACAGGCTCTTACAGAACTGTTTTTT
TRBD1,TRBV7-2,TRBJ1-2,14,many,CASSWTGENYGYTF,TGTGCCAGCAGCTGGACAGGGGAAAACTATGGCTACACCTTC
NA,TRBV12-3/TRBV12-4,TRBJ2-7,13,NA,CATSAVDRYEQYF,TGTGCCACCAGTGCCGTCGACAGGTACGAGCAGTACTTC
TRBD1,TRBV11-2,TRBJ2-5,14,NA,CASSRRTGYETQYF,TGTGCCAGCAGCCGCCGGACAGGGTATGAGACCCAGTACTTC
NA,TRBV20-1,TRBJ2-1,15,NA,CSALTDVSSYNEQFF,TGCAGTGCTCTAACGGACGTAAGCTCCTACAATGAGCAGTTCTTC
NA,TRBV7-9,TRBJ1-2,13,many,CASSLGSGYGYTF,TGTGCCAGCAGCTTAGGGTCGGGATATGGCTACACCTTC